The present entry profiles one T cell receptor (beta chain) with its context. Germline V gene lookup returns CDR1 WNHNN and CDR2 SYGVQD (reference sequence). This CDR3 contains 14 residues. Trimming took off 4 bases at V and 4 bases at J, with 13 bases between the two ends. This record belongs to a study of blood T cell repertoires in COVID-19. Assay: immunoSEQ multiplex PCR; the TCRdb copy retains only in-frame clones and omits some. The sample lists roughly 190,000 clones; 89% were seen once. The genes are TRBV10-1 and TRBJ2-5; D remains ambiguous. The material sequenced was PBMCs or T cells enriched from blood (not recorded which). This clonotype was obtained from a woman aged 18-29 years who had recovered from COVID-19. The CDR3 here is CASSGSGDPETQYF. The CDR3 bases are TGCGCCAGCAGTGGCTCTGGAGATCCAGAGACCCAGTACTTC.